This T cell receptor (beta chain) was retrieved from a study of blood T cell repertoires in COVID-19. Study at large: Samples of COVID-19 (acute and convalescent) were obtained from the United States, Italy and Spain. The cDNA or gDNA used as material had been derived from T cells, B-cell-depleted T cells, or PBMCs.

As handled by the study authors: Using reference gene primer amplification, nucleated cell counts were estimated. TCRdb's table, derived via immunoSEQ multiplex PCR, lists solely in-frame clones and lacks some. That table furnishes V, J and clone size, whereas the DNA furnished D and trimming. The sample yields roughly 250,000 clones, around 82% seen once. V was cut by 7 bases and J by 5 bases, with 19 bases left in between. Per germline, CDR1 KGHDR and CDR2 SFDVKD. The CDR3 spans 15 residues. V and J are TRBV24-1 and TRBJ2-5, with D possibly being TRBD1 (7 bases). The TCR comes from a woman over 75 with active or convalescent COVID-19. The specimen was peripheral blood. This CDR3 is CATSRPAGGGETQYF. The CDR3 nucleotides are TGTGCCACCAGCCGACCGGCAGGGGGAGGTGAGACCCAGTACTTC.